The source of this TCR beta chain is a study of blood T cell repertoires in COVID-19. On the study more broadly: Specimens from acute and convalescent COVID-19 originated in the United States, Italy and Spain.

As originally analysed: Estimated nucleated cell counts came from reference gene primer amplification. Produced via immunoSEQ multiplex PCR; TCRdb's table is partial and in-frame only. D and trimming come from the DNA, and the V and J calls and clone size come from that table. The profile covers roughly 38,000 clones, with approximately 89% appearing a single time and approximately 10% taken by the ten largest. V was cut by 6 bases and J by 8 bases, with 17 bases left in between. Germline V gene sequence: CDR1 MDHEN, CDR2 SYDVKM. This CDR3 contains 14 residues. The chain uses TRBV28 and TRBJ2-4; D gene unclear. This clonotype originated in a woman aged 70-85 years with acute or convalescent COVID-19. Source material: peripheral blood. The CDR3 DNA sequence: TGTGCCAGCAGCCCTGGGCAGGCCCGAGACATTCAGTACTTC. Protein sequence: CASSPGQARDIQYF. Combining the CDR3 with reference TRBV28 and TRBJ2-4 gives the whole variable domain DVKVTQSSRYLVKRTGEKVFLECVQDMDHENMFWYRQDPGLGLRLIYFSYDVKMKEKGDIPEGYSVSREKKERFSLILESASTNQTSMYLCASSPGQARDIQYFGAGTRLSVL.